The rows below give T cell receptor beta chains drawn from one sample of a study of blood T cell repertoires in COVID-19. Data came from immunoSEQ multiplex PCR; TCRdb stores just in-frame clones and leaves some out. The sample has roughly 52,000 clones, roughly 90% seen once. Material: peripheral blood. These receptors came from a man between 60 and 70 years old with active COVID-19. Both conserved end residues are part of each CDR3. A D gene is named only where the DNA matches it firmly. Clone size is stated in some rows and not others, as once, few, many or a class when expanded.

j_call: TRBJ2-5
v_call: TRBV19
d_call: TRBD1
clone_size: few
cdr3_length: 13
cdr3_aa: CASRGRGRETQYF
cdr3_nt: TGTGCCAGTAGGGGCAGGGGGCGAGAGACCCAGTACTTC

j_call: TRBJ1-1
v_call: TRBV25-1
d_call: -
clone_size: -
cdr3_length: 14
cdr3_aa: CASSVVPGAAEAFF
cdr3_nt: TGTGCCAGCAGTGTGGTCCCAGGGGCCGCTGAAGCTTTCTTT

j_call: TRBJ1-4
v_call: TRBV2
d_call: -
clone_size: -
cdr3_length: 14
cdr3_aa: CASSAPEANEKLFF
cdr3_nt: TGTGCCAGCAGTGCTCCGGAGGCTAATGAAAAACTGTTTTTT

j_call: TRBJ2-2
v_call: TRBV11-2
d_call: -
clone_size: -
cdr3_length: 14
cdr3_aa: CASSLGTGAGELFF
cdr3_nt: TGTGCCAGCAGCTTAGGCACAGGCGCCGGGGAGCTGTTTTTT

j_call: TRBJ2-3
v_call: TRBV7-9
d_call: TRBD2
clone_size: -
cdr3_length: 16
cdr3_aa: CASSPGLAGVADTQYF
cdr3_nt: TGTGCCAGCAGCCCAGGACTAGCGGGAGTGGCAGATACGCAGTATTTT

j_call: TRBJ2-1
v_call: TRBV7-8
d_call: -
clone_size: -
cdr3_length: 15
cdr3_aa: CASSLAEHSYNEQFF
cdr3_nt: TGTGCCAGCAGCTTAGCTGAACACTCCTACAATGAGCAGTTCTTC

j_call: TRBJ2-5
v_call: TRBV11-2
d_call: TRBD2
clone_size: -
cdr3_length: 17
cdr3_aa: CASSSPYAGVGQETQYF
cdr3_nt: TGTGCCAGCAGCTCCCCTTACGCGGGAGTCGGGCAAGAGACCCAGTACTTC

j_call: TRBJ1-1
v_call: TRBV29-1
d_call: TRBD1
clone_size: -
cdr3_length: 14
cdr3_aa: CSVDPTGDGTEAFF
cdr3_nt: TGCAGCGTTGACCCCACAGGGGATGGCACTGAAGCTTTCTTT

j_call: TRBJ2-7
v_call: TRBV27
d_call: -
clone_size: -
cdr3_length: 15
cdr3_aa: CASSLSGHPLYEQYF
cdr3_nt: TGTGCCAGCAGTTTATCGGGACACCCACTCTACGAGCAGTACTTC

j_call: TRBJ2-5
v_call: TRBV5-4
d_call: TRBD1
clone_size: -
cdr3_length: 15
cdr3_aa: CASSSDRGRVETQYF
cdr3_nt: TGTGCCAGCAGCAGCGACAGGGGGCGGGTAGAGACCCAGTACTTC

j_call: TRBJ2-7
v_call: TRBV3-1/TRBV3-2
d_call: -
clone_size: -
cdr3_length: 17
cdr3_aa: CASSQSFQGSMGPEQYF
cdr3_nt: TGTGCCAGCAGCCAGTCATTTCAGGGGTCTATGGGACCCGAGCAGTACTTC

j_call: TRBJ2-5
v_call: TRBV15
d_call: -
clone_size: -
cdr3_length: 14
cdr3_aa: CATSRPMGGKTQYF
cdr3_nt: TGTGCCACCAGCAGGCCCATGGGGGGAAAGACCCAGTACTTC

j_call: TRBJ2-7
v_call: TRBV4-1
d_call: TRBD1
clone_size: -
cdr3_length: 14
cdr3_aa: CASSQAGQGYEQYF
cdr3_nt: TGCGCCAGCAGCCAGGCGGGACAGGGCTACGAGCAGTACTTC

j_call: TRBJ2-1
v_call: TRBV3-1/TRBV3-2
d_call: -
clone_size: -
cdr3_length: 16
cdr3_aa: CASSQDSSVVHNEQFF
cdr3_nt: TGTGCCAGCAGCCAAGATTCCAGCGTCGTTCACAATGAGCAGTTCTTC

j_call: TRBJ2-7
v_call: TRBV6-5
d_call: -
clone_size: -
cdr3_length: 15
cdr3_aa: CASIRDSPGFYEQYF
cdr3_nt: TGTGCCAGCATACGGGACTCCCCAGGCTTCTACGAGCAGTACTTC

j_call: TRBJ1-1
v_call: TRBV7-8
d_call: -
clone_size: once
cdr3_length: 12
cdr3_aa: CASSLAGASAFF
cdr3_nt: TGTGCCAGCAGCTTAGCAGGGGCGAGCGCTTTCTTT

j_call: TRBJ1-1
v_call: TRBV29-1
d_call: -
clone_size: -
cdr3_length: 12
cdr3_aa: CSVVAMNTEAFF
cdr3_nt: TGCAGCGTTGTTGCGATGAACACTGAAGCTTTCTTT

j_call: TRBJ2-1
v_call: TRBV29-1
d_call: TRBD1
clone_size: -
cdr3_length: 13
cdr3_aa: CSTGQGDYNEQFF
cdr3_nt: TGCAGCACGGGACAGGGAGACTACAATGAGCAGTTCTTC

j_call: TRBJ2-7
v_call: TRBV19
d_call: -
clone_size: -
cdr3_length: 19
cdr3_aa: CATDNRLFNPVGQPYEQYF
cdr3_nt: TGTGCCACTGACAATCGCCTCTTCAACCCAGTGGGCCAACCCTACGAGCAGTACTTC

j_call: TRBJ1-2
v_call: TRBV19
d_call: -
clone_size: -
cdr3_length: 17
cdr3_aa: CASSIREGGGEDYGYTF
cdr3_nt: TGTGCCAGTAGTATACGGGAGGGCGGGGGCGAAGACTATGGCTACACCTTC

j_call: TRBJ2-2
v_call: TRBV5-4
d_call: TRBD2
clone_size: few
cdr3_length: 15
cdr3_aa: CASSLTSGSTGELFF
cdr3_nt: TGTGCCAGCAGCCTGACTAGCGGGTCGACCGGGGAGCTGTTTTTT

j_call: TRBJ2-1
v_call: TRBV19
d_call: TRBD1
clone_size: -
cdr3_length: 13
cdr3_aa: CAGSLDRANEQFF
cdr3_nt: TGTGCCGGTAGCCTGGACAGGGCGAATGAGCAGTTCTTC

j_call: TRBJ2-5
v_call: TRBV12-5
d_call: -
clone_size: -
cdr3_length: 16
cdr3_aa: CASGSPAGWGEETQYF
cdr3_nt: TGTGCTAGTGGTTCCCCGGCAGGGTGGGGGGAAGAGACCCAGTACTTC

j_call: TRBJ2-7
v_call: TRBV11-2
d_call: -
clone_size: -
cdr3_length: 12
cdr3_aa: CASSPLGAEQYF
cdr3_nt: TGTGCCAGCAGCCCCCTAGGGGCCGAGCAGTACTTC

j_call: TRBJ1-3
v_call: TRBV4-1
d_call: TRBD1
clone_size: -
cdr3_length: 15
cdr3_aa: CATRGGARSGNTIYF
cdr3_nt: TGCGCCACCAGGGGGGGGGCCCGCTCTGGAAACACCATATATTTT

j_call: TRBJ1-2
v_call: TRBV4-1
d_call: TRBD1
clone_size: -
cdr3_length: 15
cdr3_aa: CASSQEITGDYGYTF
cdr3_nt: TGCGCCAGCAGCCAAGAGATCACAGGGGACTATGGCTACACCTTC

j_call: TRBJ1-3
v_call: TRBV19
d_call: TRBD1
clone_size: -
cdr3_length: 16
cdr3_aa: CASNLSNRGAGNTIYF
cdr3_nt: TGTGCCAGTAACCTATCAAACAGGGGAGCTGGAAACACCATATATTTT

j_call: TRBJ2-1
v_call: TRBV7-3
d_call: TRBD2
clone_size: few
cdr3_length: 19
cdr3_aa: CASSSRPLLAGSHYNEQFF
cdr3_nt: TGTGCCAGCAGCTCCCGACCCCTACTAGCGGGAAGCCATTACAATGAGCAGTTCTTC

j_call: TRBJ2-1
v_call: TRBV5-1
d_call: TRBD2
clone_size: -
cdr3_length: 19
cdr3_aa: CASSTPPGLAGISYNEQFF
cdr3_nt: TGCGCCAGCAGCACACCCCCTGGACTAGCGGGTATCTCCTACAATGAGCAGTTCTTC

j_call: TRBJ2-5
v_call: TRBV10-3
d_call: TRBD2
clone_size: -
cdr3_length: 15
cdr3_aa: CAISELTSGKETQYF
cdr3_nt: TGTGCCATCAGTGAGTTGACTAGCGGGAAAGAGACCCAGTACTTC

j_call: TRBJ1-5
v_call: TRBV25-1
d_call: TRBD1
clone_size: -
cdr3_length: 15
cdr3_aa: CASSTTGVGNQPQHF
cdr3_nt: TGTGCCAGCAGTACAACAGGGGTTGGCAATCAGCCCCAGCATTTT

j_call: TRBJ2-3
v_call: TRBV11-3
d_call: TRBD2
clone_size: -
cdr3_length: 15
cdr3_aa: CASSLDGVAGDTQYF
cdr3_nt: TGTGCCAGCAGCTTAGATGGGGTAGCGGGAGATACGCAGTATTTT

j_call: TRBJ1-4
v_call: TRBV7-8
d_call: -
clone_size: few
cdr3_length: 16
cdr3_aa: CASSLALQGRNEKLFF
cdr3_nt: TGTGCCAGCAGCTTAGCTCTGCAGGGGCGTAATGAAAAACTGTTTTTT

j_call: TRBJ1-6
v_call: TRBV7-2
d_call: -
clone_size: -
cdr3_length: 13
cdr3_aa: CASSLNSDSPLHF
cdr3_nt: TGTGCCAGCAGCTTAAATTCGGATTCACCCCTCCACTTT

j_call: TRBJ2-7
v_call: TRBV27
d_call: TRBD2
clone_size: -
cdr3_length: 14
cdr3_aa: CASSLTSGAYEQYF
cdr3_nt: TGTGCCAGCAGTTTGACTAGCGGGGCCTACGAGCAGTACTTC

j_call: TRBJ1-2
v_call: TRBV5-6
d_call: TRBD1
clone_size: -
cdr3_length: 14
cdr3_aa: CASSPLTGGNGYTF
cdr3_nt: TGTGCCAGCAGCCCCCTGACAGGGGGCAATGGCTACACCTTC

j_call: TRBJ1-1
v_call: TRBV2
d_call: -
clone_size: -
cdr3_length: 13
cdr3_aa: CANTRELATEAFF
cdr3_nt: TGTGCCAACACCCGGGAGCTAGCCACTGAAGCTTTCTTT

j_call: TRBJ2-1
v_call: TRBV11-3
d_call: -
clone_size: -
cdr3_length: 12
cdr3_aa: CASSLAYNEQFF
cdr3_nt: TGTGCCAGCAGTCTAGCTTACAATGAGCAGTTCTTC

j_call: TRBJ2-1
v_call: TRBV7-6
d_call: TRBD2
clone_size: -
cdr3_length: 15
cdr3_aa: CASSLGSGSSNEQFF
cdr3_nt: TGTGCCAGCAGCTTAGGTAGCGGGAGCTCCAATGAGCAGTTCTTC

j_call: TRBJ2-1
v_call: TRBV23-1
d_call: TRBD2
clone_size: -
cdr3_length: 13
cdr3_aa: CASSLRAGNEQFF
cdr3_nt: TGCGCCAGCAGTCTCAGAGCGGGGAATGAGCAGTTCTTC

j_call: TRBJ1-6
v_call: TRBV30
d_call: TRBD1
clone_size: few
cdr3_length: 14
cdr3_aa: CAWSPGTGNSPLHF
cdr3_nt: TGTGCCTGGAGTCCCGGGACAGGGAATTCACCCCTCCACTTT

j_call: TRBJ2-1
v_call: TRBV30
d_call: -
clone_size: -
cdr3_length: 11
cdr3_aa: CAWSRGNEQFF
cdr3_nt: TGTGCCTGGAGTAGGGGCAATGAGCAGTTCTTC

j_call: TRBJ2-2
v_call: TRBV12-5
d_call: -
clone_size: -
cdr3_length: 15
cdr3_aa: CASGLRQVIPGELFF
cdr3_nt: TGTGCTAGTGGTTTACGACAGGTTATTCCCGGGGAGCTGTTTTTT

j_call: TRBJ1-2
v_call: TRBV5-6
d_call: -
clone_size: -
cdr3_length: 15
cdr3_aa: CASSLGQVIYYGYTF
cdr3_nt: TGTGCCAGCAGCTTGGGACAGGTTATTTACTATGGCTACACCTTC

j_call: TRBJ1-1
v_call: TRBV5-1
d_call: TRBD1
clone_size: -
cdr3_length: 14
cdr3_aa: CASSLEGGETEAFF
cdr3_nt: TGCGCCAGCAGCTTGGAAGGGGGCGAAACTGAAGCTTTCTTT

j_call: TRBJ2-2
v_call: TRBV3-1/TRBV3-2
d_call: TRBD2
clone_size: -
cdr3_length: 19
cdr3_aa: CASSQDLTSGSSGTGELFF
cdr3_nt: TGTGCCAGCAGCCAAGATTTAACTAGCGGGAGCTCGGGCACCGGGGAGCTGTTTTTT

j_call: TRBJ1-2
v_call: TRBV7-2
d_call: TRBD1
clone_size: -
cdr3_length: 16
cdr3_aa: CASSLDRDRVLYGYTF
cdr3_nt: TGTGCCAGCAGCTTAGACCGGGACAGGGTACTCTATGGCTACACCTTC

j_call: TRBJ2-1
v_call: TRBV7-9
d_call: -
clone_size: once
cdr3_length: 15
cdr3_aa: CASSLTGDSYNEQFF
cdr3_nt: TGTGCCAGCAGCTTGACGGGGGACTCCTACAATGAGCAGTTCTTC